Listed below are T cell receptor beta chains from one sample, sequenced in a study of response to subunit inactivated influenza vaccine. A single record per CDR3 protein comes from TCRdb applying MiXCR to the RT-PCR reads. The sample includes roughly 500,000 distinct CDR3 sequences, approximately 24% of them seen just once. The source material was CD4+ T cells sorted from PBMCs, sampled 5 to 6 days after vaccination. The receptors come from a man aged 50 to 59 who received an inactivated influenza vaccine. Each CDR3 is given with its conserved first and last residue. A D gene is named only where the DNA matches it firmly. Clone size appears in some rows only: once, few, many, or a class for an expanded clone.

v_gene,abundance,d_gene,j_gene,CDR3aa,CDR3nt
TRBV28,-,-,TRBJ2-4,CASSSAGSDRKNIQYF,TGTGCCAGCAGTTCGGCGGGGTCAGACAGAAAAAACATTCAGTACTTC
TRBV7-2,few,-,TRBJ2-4,CASSLVGLAKNIQYF,TGTGCCAGCAGCTTAGTGGGGTTAGCCAAAAACATTCAGTACTTC
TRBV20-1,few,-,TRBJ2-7,CSARDGAGVSYEQYF,TGCAGTGCTAGAGATGGAGCGGGCGTCTCCTACGAGCAGTACTTC
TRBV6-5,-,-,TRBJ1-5,CASSYRYGTDQPQHF,TGTGCCAGCAGTTACCGATATGGCACGGATCAGCCCCAGCATTTT
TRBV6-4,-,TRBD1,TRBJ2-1,CATARDRRNEQFF,TGTGCCACCGCCCGGGACAGACGTAATGAGCAGTTCTTC
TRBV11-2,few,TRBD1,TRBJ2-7,CASSLGTGGGEQYF,TGTGCCAGCAGCTTAGGGACAGGGGGAGGCGAGCAGTACTTC
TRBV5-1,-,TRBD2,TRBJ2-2,CASSQLLGQFGLASTGELFF,TGCGCCAGCAGCCAACTACTGGGACAGTTTGGACTAGCGAGCACCGGGGAGCTGTTTTTT
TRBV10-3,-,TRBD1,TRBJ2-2,CAISRDRAENTGELFF,TGTGCCATCAGTAGAGACAGGGCGGAGAACACCGGGGAGCTGTTTTTT
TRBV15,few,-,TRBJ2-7,CATSRDLRRGGEQYF,TGTGCCACCAGCAGAGATCTTAGGAGGGGTGGCGAGCAGTACTTC
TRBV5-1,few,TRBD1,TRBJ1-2,CASSLAPGTEYGYTF,TGCGCCAGCAGCTTGGCCCCGGGGACAGAATATGGCTACACCTTC
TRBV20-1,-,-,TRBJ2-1,CSASVAMLSYEQFF,TGCAGTGCTAGTGTTGCGATGTTATCCTATGAGCAGTTCTTC
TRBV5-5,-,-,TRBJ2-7,CASSLNLPSRAYEQYF,TGTGCCAGCAGCTTGAACCTCCCGTCGAGGGCGTACGAGCAGTACTTC
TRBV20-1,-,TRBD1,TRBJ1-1,CSALDRDRTEAFF,TGCAGTGCCCTGGACAGGGATAGGACTGAAGCTTTCTTT
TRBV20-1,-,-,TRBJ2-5,CSARDLAGGRETQYF,TGCAGTGCTAGAGATCTGGCTGGGGGCCGTGAGACCCAGTACTTC
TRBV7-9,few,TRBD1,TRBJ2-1,CASSRGQGALEQFF,TGTGCCAGCAGCCGAGGACAGGGGGCACTTGAGCAGTTCTTC
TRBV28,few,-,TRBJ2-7,CASSIGVTYEQYF,TGTGCCAGCAGCATCGGTGTTACCTACGAGCAGTACTTC
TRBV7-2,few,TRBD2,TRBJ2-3,CASSPRLAGATDTQYF,TGTGCCAGCAGCCCCAGACTAGCGGGAGCAACAGATACGCAGTATTTT
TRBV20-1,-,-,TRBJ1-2,CSASKQANYGYTF,TGCAGTGCTAGTAAGCAAGCTAACTATGGCTACACCTTC
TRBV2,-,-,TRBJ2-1,CASSKGDSQHNEQFF,TGTGCCAGCAGCAAGGGGGACTCGCAGCACAATGAGCAGTTCTTC
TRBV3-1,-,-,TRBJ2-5,CASSQVLGWTQTQYF,TGTGCCAGCAGCCAAGTGCTGGGTTGGACACAGACCCAGTACTTC
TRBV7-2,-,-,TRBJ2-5,CASSSRQDMETQYF,TGTGCCAGCAGCTCCCGACAGGACATGGAGACCCAGTACTTC
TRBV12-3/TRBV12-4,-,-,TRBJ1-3,CASSLTALSGNTIYF,TGTGCCAGCAGTTTAACAGCTCTCTCTGGAAACACCATATATTTT
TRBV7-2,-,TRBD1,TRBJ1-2,CASSFDRGSYGYTF,TGTGCCAGCAGCTTCGACAGGGGGTCCTATGGCTACACCTTC
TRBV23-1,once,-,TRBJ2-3,CASSQSDGTPSTDTQYF,TGCGCCAGCAGTCAATCGGACGGGACACCTAGCACAGATACGCAGTATTTT
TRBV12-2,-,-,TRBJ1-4,CASRLAVPGPTNEKLFF,TGTGCAAGTCGCTTAGCGGTTCCAGGTCCAACTAATGAAAAACTGTTTTTT
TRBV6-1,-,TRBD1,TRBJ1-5,CASSGPGQGGNQPQHF,TGTGCCAGCAGTGGACCGGGACAGGGAGGCAATCAGCCCCAGCATTTT
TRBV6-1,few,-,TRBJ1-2,CASSREGADYGYTF,TGTGCCAGCAGCCGAGAAGGGGCCGACTATGGCTACACCTTC
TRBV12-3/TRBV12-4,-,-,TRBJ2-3,CASSPQQIGATDTQYF,TGTGCCAGCAGCCCCCAGCAGATCGGGGCCACAGATACGCAGTATTTT
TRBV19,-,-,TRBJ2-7,CASSGHGPYEQYF,TGTGCCAGCTCGGGACACGGCCCCTACGAGCAGTACTTC
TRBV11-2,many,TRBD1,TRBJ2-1,CASRQTGVNEQFF,TGTGCCAGCAGGCAGACAGGGGTCAATGAGCAGTTCTTC
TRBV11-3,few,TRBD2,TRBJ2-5,CASSKGLALGETQYF,TGTGCCAGCAGCAAGGGACTAGCGCTCGGAGAGACCCAGTACTTC
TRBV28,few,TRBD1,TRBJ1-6,CASRARQGAPLHF,TGTGCCAGCAGAGCGAGACAGGGAGCACCCCTCCACTTT
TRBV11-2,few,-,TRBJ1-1,CASSADRNTEAFF,TGTGCCAGCAGCGCCGACAGGAACACTGAAGCTTTCTTT
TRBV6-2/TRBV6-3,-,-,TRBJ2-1,CASSYTGASNEQFF,TGTGCCAGCAGTTATACGGGGGCCAGCAATGAGCAGTTCTTC
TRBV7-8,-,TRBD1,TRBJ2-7,CASSFRDRADEQYF,TGTGCCAGCAGCTTTCGGGACAGGGCTGACGAGCAGTACTTC
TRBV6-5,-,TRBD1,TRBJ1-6,CASSYSMGVGTGGSPLHF,TGTGCCAGCAGTTACTCCATGGGGGTCGGGACAGGGGGTTCACCCCTCCACTTT
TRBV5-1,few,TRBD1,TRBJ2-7,CASSDTTGAFTKQYF,TGCGCCAGCAGCGACACGACAGGGGCATTTACCAAGCAGTACTTC
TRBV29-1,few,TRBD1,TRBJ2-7,CSVEAITTGVGEQYF,TGCAGCGTTGAAGCTATAACTACAGGGGTCGGCGAGCAGTACTTC
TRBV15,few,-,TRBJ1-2,CATSRDTNYGYTF,TGTGCCACCAGTAGGGACACCAACTATGGCTACACCTTC
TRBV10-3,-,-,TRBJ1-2,CAISEEIYGYTF,TGTGCCATCAGTGAGGAGATCTATGGCTACACCTTC
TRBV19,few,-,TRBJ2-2,CASSEEDTGELFF,TGTGCCAGTAGTGAGGAGGACACCGGGGAGCTGTTTTTT
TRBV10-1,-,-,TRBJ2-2,CASSNRENTGELFF,TGCGCCAGCAGTAACAGAGAGAACACCGGGGAGCTGTTTTTT
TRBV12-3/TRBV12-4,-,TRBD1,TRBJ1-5,CASSFTGGAGQPQHF,TGTGCCAGCAGTTTTACAGGGGGCGCGGGTCAGCCCCAGCATTTT
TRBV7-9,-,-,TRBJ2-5,CASSFDIRGETQYF,TGTGCCAGCAGCTTTGACATTAGAGGGGAGACCCAGTACTTC
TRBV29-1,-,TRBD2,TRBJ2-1,CSVGGSGGTFYNEQFF,TGCAGCGTTGGAGGTAGCGGGGGGACTTTCTACAATGAGCAGTTCTTC
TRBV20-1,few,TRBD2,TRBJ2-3,CSASIAGGSDTQYF,TGCAGTGCTAGTATAGCGGGAGGGTCAGATACGCAGTATTTT
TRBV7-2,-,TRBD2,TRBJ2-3,CASRLGLTSGVTDTQYF,TGTGCCAGCAGATTAGGGTTAACTAGCGGGGTCACAGATACGCAGTATTTT
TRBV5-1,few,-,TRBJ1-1,CASSLRGRGAEAFF,TGCGCCAGCAGCTTGCGGGGGCGTGGGGCTGAAGCTTTCTTT
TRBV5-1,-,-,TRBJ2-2,CASSLDTGRTGELFF,TGCGCCAGCAGCTTGGATACGGGACGGACCGGGGAGCTGTTTTTT
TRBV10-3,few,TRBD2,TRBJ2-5,CAISDLAGETQYF,TGTGCCATCAGTGATCTAGCGGGAGAGACCCAGTACTTC
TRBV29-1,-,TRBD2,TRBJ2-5,CSVDGERELNLETQYF,TGCAGCGTTGATGGGGAGCGGGAGTTAAATTTAGAGACCCAGTACTTC
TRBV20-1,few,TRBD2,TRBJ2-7,CSAPPSGEHEQYF,TGCAGTGCTCCCCCTAGCGGGGAGCACGAGCAGTACTTC
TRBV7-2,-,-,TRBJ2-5,CASSGLRQETQYF,TGTGCCAGCAGCGGACTACGACAAGAGACCCAGTACTTC